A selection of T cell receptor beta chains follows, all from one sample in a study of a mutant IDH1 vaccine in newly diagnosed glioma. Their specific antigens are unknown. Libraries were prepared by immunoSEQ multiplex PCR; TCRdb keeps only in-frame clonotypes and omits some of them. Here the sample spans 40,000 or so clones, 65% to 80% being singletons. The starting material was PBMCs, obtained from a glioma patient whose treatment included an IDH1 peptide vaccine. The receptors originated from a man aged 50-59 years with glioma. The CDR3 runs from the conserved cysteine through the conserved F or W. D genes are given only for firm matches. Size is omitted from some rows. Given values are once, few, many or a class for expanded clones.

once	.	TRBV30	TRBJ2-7	CAWSVPQQKSYEQYF	TGTGCCTGGAGTGTACCTCAACAGAAATCCTACGAGCAGTACTTC
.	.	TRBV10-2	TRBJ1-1	CASTGGAEAFF	TGCGCCAGCACGGGCGGGGCTGAAGCTTTCTTT
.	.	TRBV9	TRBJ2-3	CASSVGTSTDTQYF	TGTGCCAGCAGCGTAGGGACGAGCACAGATACGCAGTATTTT
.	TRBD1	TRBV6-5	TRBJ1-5	CASRRDRLSNQPQHF	TGTGCCAGCAGACGGGACAGACTAAGCAATCAGCCCCAGCATTTT
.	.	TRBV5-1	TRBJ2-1	CASNPGGGYEQFF	TGCGCCAGCAACCCGGGAGGGGGCTATGAGCAGTTCTTC
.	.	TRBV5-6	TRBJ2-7	CASSLGSNPYEQYF	TGTGCCAGCAGCTTGGGAAGCAATCCCTACGAGCAGTACTTC
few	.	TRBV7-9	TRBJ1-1	CASSERLVNTEAFF	TGTGCCAGCAGTGAACGGCTAGTGAACACTGAAGCTTTCTTT
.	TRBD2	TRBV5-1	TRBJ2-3	CASSPAVSGDTDTQYF	TGCGCCAGCAGCCCGGCTGTTAGCGGGGACACAGATACGCAGTATTTT
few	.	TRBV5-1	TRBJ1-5	CASSFDGFNQPQHF	TGCGCCAGCAGCTTCGACGGATTCAATCAGCCCCAGCATTTT
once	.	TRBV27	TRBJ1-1	CANLPQGLTEAFF	TGTGCCAACCTCCCACAGGGATTAACTGAAGCTTTCTTT
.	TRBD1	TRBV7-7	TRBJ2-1	CASSFGTGLDEQFF	TGTGCTAGCAGCTTTGGGACAGGGTTGGATGAGCAGTTCTTC
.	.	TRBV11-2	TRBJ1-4	CASSLSSGYEKLFF	TGTGCCAGCAGCTTATCATCAGGGTATGAAAAACTGTTTTTT
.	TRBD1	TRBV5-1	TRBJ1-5	CASSTGQDNQPQHF	TGCGCCAGCAGCACCGGACAGGACAATCAGCCCCAGCATTTT
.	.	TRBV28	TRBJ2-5	CASSRSGNQETQYF	TGTGCCAGCAGCAGGTCAGGGAACCAAGAGACCCAGTACTTC
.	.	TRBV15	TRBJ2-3	CATSRDPASDTQYF	TGTGCCACCAGCAGGGACCCCGCCTCAGATACGCAGTATTTT
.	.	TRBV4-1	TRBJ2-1	CASSQESVTYNEQFF	TGCGCCAGCAGCCAAGAATCGGTAACCTACAATGAGCAGTTCTTC
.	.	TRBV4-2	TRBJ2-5	CASSQEMGGAYQETQYF	TGTGCCAGCAGCCAAGAGATGGGGGGGGCGTACCAAGAGACCCAGTACTTC
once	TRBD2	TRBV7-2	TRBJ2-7	CASSLGGGSSYEQYF	TGTGCCAGCAGCTTAGGGGGGGGGAGCTCCTACGAGCAGTACTTC
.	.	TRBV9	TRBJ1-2	CASSVGVYGYTF	TGTGCCAGCAGCGTAGGGGTTTATGGCTACACCTTC
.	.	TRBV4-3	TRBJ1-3	CASSQATGFQRNTIYF	TGCGCCAGCAGCCAGGCAACAGGGTTCCAGCGAAACACCATATATTTT
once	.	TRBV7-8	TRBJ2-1	CASSWGGDEQFF	TGTGCCAGCAGCTGGGGTGGGGATGAGCAGTTCTTC
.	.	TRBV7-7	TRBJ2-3	CASSLISTDTQYF	TGTGCTAGCAGCTTAATTAGCACAGATACGCAGTATTTT